This T cell receptor (beta chain) was captured in a study of T cells in Graves' hyperthyroidism and ophthalmopathy. Study findings and constraints: In validation, the model predicted ophthalmopathy. These predictions came a median roughly six months before onset. Blood also held most thyroid clonotypes expanded beyond 0.001.

The source material, RNA transcripts, was used to amplify TCR beta CDR3 regions. In the first-round RT-PCR of the TCR CDR3, the HTBI primer set was used. TCRdb used MiXCR to reprocess the multiplex PCR reads, holding one entry per CDR3 protein. There are roughly 290,000 distinct CDR3 sequences in the sample; over 15% occur only once, and over 45% lies in the top ten. This clonotype showed up many times. The antigen remains unidentified. This CDR3 is built from 13 residues. V dropped 2 bases and J dropped 6 bases, with 9 bases sitting between them. Germline V gives CDR1 SGHAT, CDR2 FQNNGV. The V and J genes are TRBV11-2 and TRBJ2-3; no reliable D call. The clonotype was recovered from a woman between 55 and 75 years old with Graves' ophthalmopathy. Sequencing was performed on blood. The CDR3 DNA sequence: TGTGCCAGCAGCTTAAGGCCGGTGGATACGCAGTATTTT. It codes for CASSLRPVDTQYF.